The next 9 T cell receptor beta chains were all read from a single sample in a study of lymphopenia after photon versus proton radiotherapy. Method: immunoSEQ multiplex PCR; TCRdb's copy keeps in-frame clones and lacks some. Seen here are about 53,000 clones, approximately 82% observed once, and the top ten hold just under 30%. The specimen was peripheral blood, collected from a patient treated with photon-based radiotherapy. The receptor set was obtained from a man aged 50-59 years with gastric cancer.

V and J are TRBV13 and TRBJ1-5, with TRBD1 matching 7 bases. V shed 6 bases, J shed 4 bases, and the junction held 6 bases outside the gene matches. Germline values: CDR1 PRHDT, CDR2 FYEKMQ (reference sequence). This CDR3 region has 14 residues. The CDR3 coding sequence is TGTGCCAGCAGTCAACAGGGGTCTAATCAGCCCCAGCATTTT. Translated: CASSQQGSNQPQHF. Full variable domain (outside the CDR3, taken from reference TRBV13 and TRBJ1-5): AAGVIQSPRHLIKEKRETATLKCYPIPRHDTVYWYQQGPGQDPQFLISFYEKMQSDKGSIPDRFSAQQFSDYHSELNMSSLELGDSALYFCASSQQGSNQPQHFGDGTRLSIL.

This rearrangement joins TRBV19 to TRBJ1-5; 8 bases agree with TRBD1. This CDR3 contains 16 residues. CDR1 is LNHDA, CDR2 SQIVND, per germline (reference sequence). With V trimmed by 3 bases and J by 2 bases, 6 bases remained unmatched. The CDR3, as DNA: TGTGCCAGTAGTATCCTTACAGGGGGTCGCAATCAGCCCCAGCATTTT. Its translation is CASSILTGGRNQPQHF. The full variable domain, completed using reference TRBV19 and TRBJ1-5, is DGGITQSPKYLFRKEGQNVTLSCEQNLNHDAMYWYRQDPGQGLRLIYYSQIVNDFQKGDIAEGYSVSREKKESFPLTVTSAQKNPTAFYLCASSILTGGRNQPQHFGDGTRLSIL.

This clone was detected only a few times. J is TRBJ1-2 and V is TRBV30, with a weak D call TRBD1 (5 bases). The germline CDR1 and CDR2 sequences are GTSNPN and SVGIG (reference sequence). The CDR3 extends over 13 amino acids. V lost 1 base, J lost 6 bases, and 12 bases lay in between. CDR3 region: CAWSAGTVDGYTF. CDR3 coding DNA: TGTGCCTGGAGTGCCGGGACGGTCGATGGCTACACCTTC.

J is TRBJ2-7 and V is TRBV14, with 12 bases identical to TRBD2. CDR1 is SGHDN and CDR2 is FVKESK in the germline V gene. The V segment lost 1 base and the J segment 6 bases; nucleotides outside the gene matches: 4. This CDR3 spans 15 amino acids. Here the CDR3 reads CASSQGLAGVSEQYF. CDR3 DNA sequence: TGTGCCAGCAGCCAAGGACTAGCGGGAGTTTCCGAGCAGTACTTC.

The chain recombines TRBV19 with TRBJ2-3; D possibly matches TRBD1 or TRBD2 (6 bases each). V was cut by 5 bases and J by 6 bases, with 21 bases left in between. CDR1 is LNHDA and CDR2 is SQIVND in the germline V gene (reference sequence). This CDR3 has 16 residues. As DNA, the CDR3 is TGTGCCAGTAGTGCCTGGCGAGGAGGGGGGTCTGATACGCAGTATTTT. Translation gives CASSAWRGGGSDTQYF.

The V and J genes are TRBV5-4 and TRBJ1-2; D call uncertain. Trimming removed 1 base at V and 6 bases at J, with 13 bases between. Germline V gene lookup returns CDR1 SGHNT and CDR2 YYREEE (reference sequence). The CDR3 contains 14 residues. As DNA, the CDR3 is TGTGCCAGCAGCTTGCCGGAGGGCCATCATGGCTACACCTTC. Protein sequence: CASSLPEGHHGYTF.

This clone appeared a few times. The chain employs TRBV28 and TRBJ1-1; D is perhaps TRBD1 (6 bases). The CDR3 runs 12 residues. The germline V gene encodes CDR1 MDHEN and CDR2 SYDVKM. Trimming removed 8 bases at V and 4 bases at J, with 11 bases between. The CDR3 region has the DNA TGTGCCAGCTGGAACAGGGTCACTGAAGCTTTCTTT. Its translation is CASWNRVTEAFF.

This chain connects TRBV27 to TRBJ2-1; D gene ambiguous. The CDR3 runs 15 residues. Germline CDR1 is MNHEY and CDR2 is SMNVEV (reference sequence). V was shortened by 5 bases and J by 5 bases, with 16 bases between the two germline ends. The CDR3 region is CASSRSDPRHNEQFF. CDR3 nucleotides: TGTGCCAGCAGTAGAAGCGATCCAAGGCACAATGAGCAGTTCTTC.

V usage is TRBV6-5 and J usage is TRBJ1-3; D gene uncertain. Deletions cut 2 bases from V and 0 bases from J, with 8 bases between. The CDR3 is 15 residues long. The V gene's germline CDR1 is MNHEY and CDR2 SVGAGI. The CDR3 DNA sequence: TGTGCCAGCAGTTACAGGCAGAACTCTGGAAACACCATATATTTT. Translating it yields CASSYRQNSGNTIYF.